This T cell receptor (beta chain) was identified in a study of T cell repertoires in cytomegalovirus infection. TCRdb re-derived calls from the reads in MiXCR, one entry per CDR3 protein. Counted here are some 110,000 distinct CDR3 sequences, roughly a tenth occurring once; the ten biggest clones make up approximately 33%. Remarks on this clonotype: The antigen remains undetermined.

The receptor was derived from a human donor in good health (CMV status not recorded). Some clones in this sample may be carry-over from other donors' samples. Input material: PBMCs, sequenced either directly or after in vitro stimulation (not recorded which).

CDR3 in amino acids: CASSILAGRSYNEQFF. The CDR3 nucleotides read TGTGCCAGTAGTATTCTAGCGGGCAGGTCCTACAATGAGCAGTTCTTC. The chain couples TRBV19 to TRBJ2-1, with TRBD2 matching 8 bases. Germline V gene lookup returns CDR1 LNHDA and CDR2 SQIVND (reference sequence). V was pared by 3 bases and J by 1 base, with 5 bases of the junction left unmatched. The CDR3 covers 16 residues.